Each of the 24 T cell receptor beta chains below was sequenced from the same sample in a study of cytomegalovirus exposure and HLA in healthy donors. Repertoires were generated with immunoSEQ multiplex PCR, while TCRdb's copy carries only in-frame clones and drops some. The sample shows about 250,000 clones, approximately 90% of them seen only once. Sequencing was performed on PBMCs. Every receptor here comes from a man aged 18 to 29 in good health and CMV-seronegative.

The CDR3 here is CASRLYEQYF. The CDR3 DNA follows: TGTGCCAGCAGACTTTACGAGCAGTACTTC. The chain recombines TRBV5-8 with TRBJ2-7; D is ambiguous. The CDR3 consists of 10 residues. Germline V gives CDR1 SGHTS, CDR2 YDEGEE. Trimming cost V 5 bases and J 4 bases, with 4 bases left between them. Full variable domain (missing parts from reference TRBV5-8 and TRBJ2-7): EAGVTQSPTHLIKTRGQQATLRCSPISGHTSVYWYQQALGLGLQFLLWYDEGEERNRGNFPPRFSGRQFPNYSSELNVNALELEDSALYLCASRLYEQYFGPGTRLTVT.

Concerning this clone itself: A junction end diverges from the germline sequence, so it may reflect a read error. V gene TRBV28 combines with J gene TRBJ1-6, with TRBD1 identical over 8 bases. CDR3 length equals 13 residues. Germline CDR1 MDHEN, CDR2 SYDVKM. The CDR3 coding sequence is TGTGCCAGCGGACAGGGTAATAATCCACCCCTCCACTTT. Its translation is CASGQGNNPPLHF.

This chain connects TRBV2 to TRBJ1-4, with 11 bases matching TRBD1. The V gene end was trimmed by 4 bases and the J gene end by 7 bases; junction bases not matched to a gene: 5. The germline CDR1 and CDR2 sequences are SNHLY and FYNNEI. The CDR3 length is 15 residues. The CDR3 loop is CASSAGQGAGEKLFF. The CDR3 DNA reads TGTGCCAGCAGTGCAGGACAGGGGGCAGGTGAAAAACTGTTTTTT. Using reference TRBV2 and TRBJ1-4 for the parts outside the CDR3, the full variable domain is EPEVTQTPSHQVTQMGQEVILRCVPISNHLYFYWYRQILGQKVEFLVSFYNNEISEKSEIFDDQFSVERPDGSNFTLKIRSTKLEDSAMYFCASSAGQGAGEKLFFGSGTQLSVL.

This rearrangement joins TRBV12-5 to TRBJ2-1; 11 bases are shared with TRBD2. CDR1 and CDR2 (germline): LGHNT, FRNRAP. Trimming cost V 4 bases and J 4 bases; bases outside gene matches: 6. The CDR3 length is 16 residues. The CDR3 is CASGSRLAGSYNEQFF. CDR3 sequence (DNA): TGTGCTAGTGGTTCCCGACTAGCGGGATCATACAATGAGCAGTTCTTC.

This sequence joins TRBV19 and TRBJ2-3; 11 positions agree with TRBD2. Germline V gene lookup returns CDR1 LNHDA and CDR2 SQIVND (reference sequence). V lost 7 bases to trimming and J lost 6 bases; unmatched junction nucleotides: 12. There are 16 residues in the CDR3. The DNA of the CDR3 is TGTGCCAGTACACTAACTAGCGGGAGATCGGTGGATACGCAGTATTTT. This codes for CASTLTSGRSVDTQYF.

V gene TRBV11-2 combines with J gene TRBJ1-3; perhaps TRBD1 as D (6 bases). Germline values: CDR1 SGHAT, CDR2 FQNNGV. CDR3 length: 18 residues. Trimming removed 2 bases from V and 1 base from J, with 18 bases in between. The CDR3 loop is CASSLRTGREWSGNTIYF. As DNA, the CDR3 is TGTGCCAGCAGCTTACGTACAGGGAGAGAATGGTCTGGAAACACCATATATTTT.

This chain joins TRBV28 and TRBJ2-5; 14 bases line up with TRBD2. Looked up from germline, CDR1 is MDHEN and CDR2 is SYDVKM. The CDR3 is made up of 17 amino acids. The trim removed 3 bases at V and 2 bases at J, leaving 5 bases unmatched. The CDR3: CASSLRGLAGVQETQYF. The DNA of the CDR3 is TGTGCCAGCAGTTTGCGGGGACTAGCGGGGGTACAAGAGACCCAGTACTTC.

The V gene is TRBV27, the J gene TRBJ2-1, with 7 bases that match TRBD2. The CDR3 runs 13 residues. The V gene end was trimmed by 2 bases and the J gene end by 7 bases; junction bases not matched to a gene: 2. Germline V gene sequence: CDR1 MNHEY, CDR2 SMNVEV (reference sequence). Written as DNA, the CDR3 is TGTGCCAGCAGTTTAACCGGGGGGAATGAGCAGTTCTTC. It yields the protein CASSLTGGNEQFF.

The chain carries TRBV27 and TRBJ1-2, with D unclear. Germline lookup yields CDR1 MNHEY and CDR2 SMNVEV (reference sequence). The CDR3 consists of 14 residues. Deletions cut 3 bases from V and 5 bases from J, with 13 bases between. CDR3 sequence reads: CASSLRRFTYGYTF. CDR3 sequence (DNA): TGTGCCAGCAGTTTGCGCAGGTTCACTTATGGCTACACCTTC.

This clone has only a few counts. This chain uses TRBV6-1 with TRBJ2-7; tentative D call: TRBD1 (5 bases). V was trimmed by 5 bases and J by 4 bases, leaving 12 bases between them. CDR1 and CDR2 from the germline V gene are MNHNS and SASEGT. The CDR3 extends over 13 amino acids. The CDR3 nucleotides read TGTGCCAGCAGTTTCAGGGAAAGGTACGAGCAGTACTTC. It codes for CASSFRERYEQYF.

The V and J genes are TRBV4-2 and TRBJ1-1; D is possibly TRBD1 (6 bases). The CDR3 has 14 amino acids. CDR1 and CDR2 (germline): LGHNA, YNFKEQ. Deletions cut 1 base from V and 7 bases from J, with 13 bases between. CDR3 DNA sequence: TGTGCCAGCAGCCAAGGCTACAGGGAAGTTGAAGCTTTCTTT. It encodes CASSQGYREVEAFF.

The chain combines TRBV4-3 with TRBJ2-7; the match to TRBD2 covers 13 bases. In germline, CDR1 is LGHNA, CDR2 YSLEER. The CDR3 consists of 18 residues. V lost 1 base to trimming and J lost 0 bases; unmatched junction nucleotides: 6. CDR3 DNA sequence: TGCGCCAGCAGCCAAGGACTAGCGGGGGGCTGGAGCTCCTACGAGCAGTACTTC. It is translated as CASSQGLAGGWSSYEQYF.

This chain links TRBV6-6 with TRBJ1-2; TRBD1 is a possible D gene (6 bases). The germline gives CDR1 MNHNY, CDR2 SVGAGI (reference sequence). V lost 2 bases to trimming and J lost 4 bases, with 8 bases between them. The CDR3 is 13 amino acids. The CDR3 protein is CASSYGQPYGYTF. The CDR3 DNA sequence: TGTGCCAGCAGTTACGGACAGCCCTATGGCTACACCTTC.

The table lists this clone with a count of one. The J gene is TRBJ2-7, the V gene TRBV9, with D uncertain. The CDR3 covers 15 residues. With 4 bases removed from V and 2 bases from J, the gap between germline ends came to 16 bases. Germline CDR1 is SGDLS and CDR2 is YYNGEE. This CDR3 reads CASSLSSGLTYEQYF. In nucleotides, the CDR3 is TGTGCCAGCAGCCTATCATCTGGGCTCACCTACGAGCAGTACTTC.

This clone was counted between two and nine times. This chain connects TRBV5-6 to TRBJ1-6; D may be TRBD1 (6 bases). The CDR3 totals 13 residues. Trimming left V 4 bases short and J 10 bases short, with 12 bases between. Germline lookup yields CDR1 SGHDT and CDR2 YYEEEE. This CDR3 reads CASSPEGVSPLHF. The CDR3 nucleotides are TGTGCCAGCAGCCCCGAGGGGGTCTCACCCCTCCACTTT.

A single count supports this clone. The chain recombines TRBV4-1 with TRBJ2-5; TRBD2 matches 11 bases. Germline V gives CDR1 MGHRA, CDR2 YSYEKL. V was clipped by 0 bases and J by 2 bases; unmatched bases: 5. There are 17 residues in the CDR3. The CDR3 sequence: CASSQDPPSGGQETQYF. The CDR3 coding sequence is TGCGCCAGCAGCCAAGACCCGCCTAGCGGGGGGCAAGAGACCCAGTACTTC.

This chain joins TRBV15 and TRBJ2-7; 9 bases are a match to TRBD2. Germline V gene data show CDR1 as LNHNV and CDR2 as YYDKDF (reference sequence). V lost 0 bases to trimming and J lost 5 bases; unmatched junction nucleotides: 5. The CDR3 extends over 15 amino acids. CDR3 loop: CATSRDLAGDDEQYF. In nucleotides, the CDR3 is TGTGCCACCAGCAGAGACTTAGCGGGAGATGACGAGCAGTACTTC.

Turning to this clone: A much larger clone lies a single base off, so this may be a read error. The chain recombines TRBV5-6 with TRBJ1-1, with D maybe TRBD1 (6 bases). This CDR3 has 13 residues. V dropped 3 bases and J dropped 0 bases, with 6 bases sitting between them. Germline loops: CDR1 SGHDT, CDR2 YYEEEE. CDR3 coding DNA: TGTGCCAGCAGCTGGACAGTGAACACTGAAGCTTTCTTT. Its translation is CASSWTVNTEAFF. Drawing the rest from reference TRBV5-6 and TRBJ1-1, the complete variable domain is DAGVTQSPTHLIKTRGQQVTLRCSPKSGHDTVSWYQQALGQGPQFIFQYYEEEERQRGNFPDRFSGHQFPNYSSELNVNALLLGDSALYLCASSWTVNTEAFFGQGTRLTVV.

The J gene is TRBJ1-1, the V gene TRBV2; the D gene is possibly TRBD1 (5 bases). The germline gives CDR1 SNHLY, CDR2 FYNNEI. The CDR3 extends over 13 amino acids. V was trimmed by 7 bases and J by 0 bases, leaving 9 bases between them. The CDR3 spells CASTEQVNTEAFF. The CDR3 DNA is TGTGCCAGCACCGAACAGGTGAACACTGAAGCTTTCTTT.

The V and J genes are TRBV4-3 and TRBJ2-2, with a tentative D call TRBD1 (6 bases). CDR3 size: 16 residues. Per the germline V gene, CDR1 is LGHNA and CDR2 is YSLEER. The germline V and J ends were trimmed by 0 bases and 2 bases, with 10 bases remaining between them. The CDR3 sequence is CASSQEGAINTGELFF. The DNA of the CDR3 is TGCGCCAGCAGCCAAGAGGGGGCCATAAACACCGGGGAGCTGTTTTTT.

CDR3: CASSLEGVQFF. The CDR3 nucleotides read TGTGCCAGCAGCTTAGAAGGGGTGCAGTTCTTC. The chain is built from TRBV7-9 and TRBJ2-1; maybe TRBD1 (5 bases). CDR1 SEHNR and CDR2 FQNEAQ come from the germline V gene (reference sequence). V was cut by 1 base and J by 12 bases, with 7 bases left in between. CDR3 length: 11 amino acids.

The gene calls are TRBV29-1 and TRBJ2-5; TRBD2 is a possible D gene (5 bases). This CDR3 has 12 residues. Germline CDR1 and CDR2: SQVTM and ANQGSEA. V dropped 4 bases and J dropped 5 bases, with 11 bases sitting between them. The CDR3 nucleotides read TGCAGCGTTGCTCCTAGCACGGAGACCCAGTACTTC. Translated: CSVAPSTETQYF.

J is TRBJ2-3 and V is TRBV19; TRBD1 matches 7 bases. Per the germline V gene, CDR1 is LNHDA and CDR2 is SQIVND (reference sequence). This CDR3 has 15 residues. Losses at the gene ends were 6 bases for V and 7 bases for J; bases not matched to a gene: 13. The CDR3 region has the DNA TGTGCCAGTAGATTAATAACAGGGACAGCCAATACGCAGTATTTT. This translates into CASRLITGTANTQYF. Full variable domain (remainder filled in from reference TRBV19 and TRBJ2-3): DGGITQSPKYLFRKEGQNVTLSCEQNLNHDAMYWYRQDPGQGLRLIYYSQIVNDFQKGDIAEGYSVSREKKESFPLTVTSAQKNPTAFYLCASRLITGTANTQYFGPGTRLTVL.

This rearrangement joins TRBV27 to TRBJ1-1, with D uncertain. Trimming shortened V by 11 bases and J by 1 base, and 5 bases separated the two germline ends. Germline CDR1 and CDR2: MNHEY and SMNVEV (reference sequence). There are 10 residues in the CDR3. The CDR3, as DNA: TGTGCCCCGTCGAACACTGAAGCTTTCTTT. Amino acid sequence: CAPSNTEAFF.